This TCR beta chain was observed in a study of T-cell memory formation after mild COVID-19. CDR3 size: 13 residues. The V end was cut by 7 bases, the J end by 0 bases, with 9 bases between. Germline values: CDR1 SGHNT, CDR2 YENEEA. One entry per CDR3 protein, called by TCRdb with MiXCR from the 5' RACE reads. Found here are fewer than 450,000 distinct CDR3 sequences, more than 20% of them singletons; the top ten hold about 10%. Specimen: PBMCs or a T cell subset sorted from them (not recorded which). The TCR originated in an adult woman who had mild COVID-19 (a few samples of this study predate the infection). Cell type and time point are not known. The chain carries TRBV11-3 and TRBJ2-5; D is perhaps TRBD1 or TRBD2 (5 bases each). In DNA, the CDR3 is TGTGCCAGCACCGGGACGAACCAAGAGACCCAGTACTTC. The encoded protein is CASTGTNQETQYF.